Below, one T cell receptor beta chain is given with its context. Its recognized antigen is unknown. Per-base qualities were not stored, and no clone one base away is much larger. Patients underwent resection in Japan or China between about 2013 and 2017. Histologic diagnosis of each case was confirmed independently by two lung cancer pathologists on H&E slides. To enrich premalignant or tumor cells for nucleic acid extraction, macro-dissection was performed after pathologic assessment. DNA was isolated from FFPE tissue using the AllPrep DNA/RNA FFPE Kit. The data stem from a study of immune evolution from preneoplasia to lung adenocarcinoma (dated by TCRdb to the early 2020s). Background for the entire study: HLA loss of heterozygosity was found in roughly 7% of AIS, more than 13% of MIA and under 40% of ADC lesions, and in no AAH lesions. Sample size was determined by specimen availability and not by a prior power calculation. A total of under 60 patients with pulmonary nodules who underwent surgical resection were included in the overall cohort. The immune data were integrated with whole exome sequencing and methylation data from the same cohort of nodules. According to the study, over a hundred samples were used for TCR sequencing. A total of approximately 56 patients contributed TCR sequencing data. Resected precursor lesions (AAH, AIS, MIA) and invasive adenocarcinomas were each compared against paired morphologically normal lung tissue. POLYSOLVER was used to infer Class I HLA alleles from exome data, while LOHHLA was used to detect allele-specific HLA loss. The study used immune gene expression, TCR sequencing and multiplex immunofluorescence to profile the immune contexture of lung adenocarcinoma precursors and invasive adenocarcinoma. Overall results and qualifications from the work: The highest clonality was observed in normal lung, whereas higher T cell density and diversity but lower clonality appeared to be present in later-stage lesions. Findings were based on association rather than direct causation; larger cohorts with long-term follow-up and longitudinal biopsies were deemed needed. The highest top T cell clone frequencies were observed in normal lung, and a progressive decrease in top T cell clone frequencies appeared to occur from AAH through AIS, MIA and invasive adenocarcinoma. All patients were from Japan and China, so applicability to Western populations was uncertain. Compared with EGFR-mutant or double wild-type lesions, KRAS-mutant nodules had the highest T cell clonality.

Clipping removes 1 base from V and 0 bases from J, with 4 as the unmatched junction base count. The germline V gene gives CDR1 as SGDLS and CDR2 as YYNGEE. Spanning cysteine to phenylalanine, the CDR3 consists of 16 amino acids. Of the read, only the CDR3 DNA is kept; its 48 bases are in frame from base 1. The immunoSEQ hsTCRbeta Kit was used to sequence TCR beta CDR3 regions from DNA. Per the original workflow: The ImmunoSEQ Analyzer was used to analyse the TCR sequencing data. T cell clonality was defined as 1 minus Pielou's evenness computed on productive rearrangements. To measure T cell diversity, the inverse Simpson index was applied to productive templates. T cell density was defined as TCR beta template counts normalized to usable DNA, with usable DNA estimated by amplification and sequencing of housekeeping genes. Two-sided Kruskal-Wallis tests were used to compare TCR metrics between histologic stages. TCRdb re-hosts the immuneACCESS table, in-frame sequences only. Its copies lack some clones; in the studies checked, an unresolved V gene accounts for under half of them, and the cause for the rest is not known. V, J and clone size reflect that table, while D and trimming were determined from the DNA. This sample has 6,000 or so clones in its table, and about three quarters of those were observed once. Roughly 5.5% of the sample is held by the ten biggest clonotypes.

Sequenced input: FFPE invasive lung adenocarcinoma tissue. The meaning of the sample's cell subset or site label: frankly invasive lung adenocarcinoma (ADC). Recombination linked TRBV9 to TRBJ2-1; TRBD2 lines up with 7 middle nucleotides. The origin of this receptor is a person aged 45 to 59 with lung adenocarcinoma. The CDR3 corresponds to CASSVLSGNSYNEQFF. The DNA sequence is given as TGTGCCAGCAGCGTATTAAGCGGGAACTCCTACAATGAGCAGTTCTTC.